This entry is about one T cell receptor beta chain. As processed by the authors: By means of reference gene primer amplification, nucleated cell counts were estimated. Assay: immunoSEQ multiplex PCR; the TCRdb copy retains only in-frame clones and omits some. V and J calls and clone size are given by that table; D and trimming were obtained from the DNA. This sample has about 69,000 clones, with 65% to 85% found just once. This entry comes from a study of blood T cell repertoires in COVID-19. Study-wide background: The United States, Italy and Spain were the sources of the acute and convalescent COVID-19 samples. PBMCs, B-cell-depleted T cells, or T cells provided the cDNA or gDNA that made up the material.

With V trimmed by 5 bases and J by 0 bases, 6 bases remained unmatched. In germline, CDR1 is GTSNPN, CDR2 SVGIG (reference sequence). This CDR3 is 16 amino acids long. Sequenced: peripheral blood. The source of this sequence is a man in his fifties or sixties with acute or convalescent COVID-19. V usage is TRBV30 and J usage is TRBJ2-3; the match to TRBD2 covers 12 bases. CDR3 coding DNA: TGTGCCTGGCGGACTAGCGGGGCCACTAGCACAGATACGCAGTATTTT. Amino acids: CAWRTSGATSTDTQYF. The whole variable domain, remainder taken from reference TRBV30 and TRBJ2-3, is SQTIHQWPATLVQPVGSPLSLECTVEGTSNPNLYWYRQAAGRGLQLLFYSVGIGQISSEVPQNLSASRPQDRQFILSSKKLLLSDSGFYLCAWRTSGATSTDTQYFGPGTRLTVL.